What follows are 32 T cell receptor beta chains derived from one specimen sequenced in a study of shared clonotypes between healthy human individuals. Using immunoSEQ multiplex PCR, the repertoire was profiled, and TCRdb retains in-frame clones only, with some absent. This sample has 2.3 million or so clones, with approximately 95% found just once. Specimen: naive CD4+ T cells from PBMCs. Regarding subset: CD45RA+ positively selected. These receptors were taken from a man between 18 and 29 years old in good health. Some clones in this sample may be carry-over from other donors' samples.

This chain links TRBV5-4 with TRBJ2-3; maybe TRBD2 (6 bases). V lost 0 bases and J 3 bases, leaving 8 bases between the germline ends. The length of the CDR3 is 14 residues. From germline, CDR1 is SGHNT and CDR2 YYREEE (reference sequence). The CDR3 DNA is TGTGCCAGCAGCTTGGAGGGGACTACAGATACGCAGTATTTT. Translation: CASSLEGTTDTQYF.

The J gene is TRBJ2-5, the V gene TRBV5-1; no definite D call. Germline values: CDR1 SGHRS, CDR2 YFSETQ. V gave up 4 bases and J gave up 4 bases, with 14 bases separating them. The CDR3 sequence is 14 residues long. The CDR3 sequence is CASSPRAKAETQYF. The CDR3, as DNA: TGCGCCAGCAGCCCCCGCGCAAAAGCAGAGACCCAGTACTTC.

V and J are TRBV18 and TRBJ1-2; 7 bases map to TRBD1. Germline V gene lookup returns CDR1 KGHSH and CDR2 LQKENI. Trimming took 3 bases from V and 13 from J; bases not matched to a gene: 11. This CDR3 is built from 13 residues. CDR3 loop: CASSPQRQGIFTF. The CDR3 DNA reads TGTGCCAGCTCACCCCAAAGACAGGGAATCTTCACCTTC.

Notes on this clone: The same CDR3 also results from other DNA sequences found in this sample. The chain carries TRBV2 and TRBJ2-3, with 9 nucleotides matching TRBD1. Germline lookup yields CDR1 SNHLY and CDR2 FYNNEI. This CDR3 has 15 residues. V trimming: 6 bases; J trimming: 1 base; junction bases outside the gene matches: 5. The CDR3 region has the DNA TGTGCCAGCAGCGACCGGACAGGGGGCACAGATACGCAGTATTTT. Protein product: CASSDRTGGTDTQYF.

This chain joins TRBV2 and TRBJ2-7, with 8 nucleotides matching TRBD1. The V gene end was trimmed by 5 bases and the J gene end by 2 bases; junction bases not matched to a gene: 5. CDR1 and CDR2 from the germline V gene are SNHLY and FYNNEI. The CDR3 is 14 residues long. The CDR3 DNA reads TGTGCCAGCAGTAGGACAGGGAATCCCTACGAGCAGTACTTC. It specifies CASSRTGNPYEQYF. Full variable domain (missing parts from reference TRBV2 and TRBJ2-7): EPEVTQTPSHQVTQMGQEVILRCVPISNHLYFYWYRQILGQKVEFLVSFYNNEISEKSEIFDDQFSVERPDGSNFTLKIRSTKLEDSAMYFCASSRTGNPYEQYFGPGTRLTVT.

The rearrangement links TRBV4-1 to TRBJ2-4, with D tentatively TRBD2 (5 bases). The CDR3 covers 17 residues. Germline values: CDR1 MGHRA, CDR2 YSYEKL. Trimming cost V 4 bases and J 1 base, with 17 bases left between them. The chain's CDR3 is CASSPVGAGIAKNIQYF. The CDR3 bases are TGCGCCAGCAGCCCAGTGGGAGCTGGAATCGCCAAAAACATTCAGTACTTC.

The chain combines TRBV14 with TRBJ2-7; D unclear. V was cut by 4 bases and J by 2 bases, with 15 bases left in between. The length of the CDR3 is 15 residues. Germline values: CDR1 SGHDN, CDR2 FVKESK. The CDR3 DNA reads TGTGCCAGCAGCCTGTTTGGGCAGCCAACCTACGAGCAGTACTTC. Its translation is CASSLFGQPTYEQYF.

This clone was seen just once. This chain connects TRBV2 to TRBJ2-2, with 7 bases matching TRBD1. Per germline, CDR1 SNHLY and CDR2 FYNNEI. Trimming at V came to 6 bases and at J to 0 bases, leaving 4 bases not matched to a gene. The CDR3 covers 15 residues. Here the CDR3 DNA reads TGTGCCAGCAGATCGGACAGGTCGAACACCGGGGAGCTGTTTTTT. It translates to CASRSDRSNTGELFF.

This chain uses TRBV7-2 with TRBJ2-1; 10 nucleotides align to TRBD2. The V gene end was trimmed by 2 bases and the J gene end by 6 bases; junction bases not matched to a gene: 4. The CDR3 loop spans 15 amino acids. Germline CDR1 and CDR2: SGHTA and FQGNSA. CDR3 coding DNA: TGTGCCAGCAGCTTATCGGGACTAGCGAGCAATGAGCAGTTCTTC. Its protein product is CASSLSGLASNEQFF.

The DNA for the CDR3 is TGTGCCAGCAGTATCCGGTGGGCCGAGAATGAAAAACTGTTTTTT. As protein: CASSIRWAENEKLFF. The chain is built from TRBV28 and TRBJ1-4; D call uncertain. Germline V gene data show CDR1 as MDHEN and CDR2 as SYDVKM. Between the trimmed V and J ends, which lost 5 bases and 5 bases, there was a span of 15 bases. CDR3 length: 15 amino acids.

A note on this clone: Other DNA sequences in this specimen translate into the identical CDR3. The CDR3 sequence is CASSPTVSYNEQFF. CDR3 DNA: TGTGCCAGCTCACCGACAGTTTCCTACAATGAGCAGTTCTTC. V and J are TRBV18 and TRBJ2-1, with D possibly being TRBD1 (5 bases). V lost 3 bases, J lost 1 base, and 7 bases lay in between. This CDR3 has 14 residues. CDR1 is KGHSH, CDR2 LQKENI, per germline.

This clone appeared a few times. The identical CDR3 is also encoded by other nucleotide sequences in the sample. The chain employs TRBV5-4 and TRBJ2-5, with 7 bases lining up with TRBD1. The CDR3 runs to 13 residues. V shed 4 bases, J shed 5 bases, and the junction held 5 bases outside the gene matches. Germline lookup yields CDR1 SGHNT and CDR2 YYREEE (reference sequence). CDR3 loop: CASSRQGGETQYF. The CDR3 coding sequence is TGTGCCAGCAGCAGACAGGGTGGGGAGACCCAGTACTTC.

The chain has TRBV28 and TRBJ1-5, with D possibly being TRBD1 (6 bases). The CDR3 spans 14 residues. Per germline, CDR1 MDHEN and CDR2 SYDVKM. Trimming left V 4 bases short and J 4 bases short, with 11 bases between. The CDR3 DNA reads as TGTGCCAGCAGTTCCAGGGGCCTGAATCAGCCCCAGCATTTT. Protein: CASSSRGLNQPQHF.

Concerning this clone: Germline is not matched at one junction end, which may reflect a read error. The chain joins TRBV30 to TRBJ2-4; D is possibly TRBD1 (6 bases). CDR1 is GTSNPN and CDR2 is SVGIG in the germline V gene (reference sequence). The CDR3 contains 12 residues. CDR3 residues: CAWTGDKDIQYF. The CDR3 DNA is TGTGCCTGGACAGGGGACAAAGACATTCAGTACTTC.

This chain uses TRBV5-4 with TRBJ2-5, with TRBD1 matching 7 bases. Germline V gene sequence: CDR1 SGHNT, CDR2 YYREEE (reference sequence). The junction had 12 bases not matched to a gene; V was cut back by 4 bases and J by 6 bases. The CDR3 is 15 amino acids. For the CDR3, the DNA is TGTGCCAGCAGCCCGCCGGGGCAGGGGGTTAAGACCCAGTACTTC. Translation: CASSPPGQGVKTQYF.

The chain is built from TRBV11-3 and TRBJ1-5, with D possibly being TRBD1 (5 bases). This CDR3 is built from 18 residues. Germline V CDR1 and CDR2: SGHNT, YENEEA. Trimming removed 0 bases at V and 4 bases at J, with 19 bases between. The DNA of the CDR3 is TGTGCCAGCAGCTTAGATTTTTGGGGGAGTGTCTGTAATCAGCCCCAGCATTTT. As protein: CASSLDFWGSVCNQPQHF.

This chain uses TRBV10-2 with TRBJ2-7; tentative D call: TRBD2 (5 bases). Germline V gives CDR1 WSHSY, CDR2 SAAADI. The CDR3 totals 11 residues. Trimming took 7 bases from V and 3 from J, leaving 7 bases between them. The DNA for the CDR3 is TGCGCCAGCACCACTAGCTACGAGCAGTACTTC. Translating it yields CASTTSYEQYF.

A note on this clone: The same CDR3 can be traced to other DNA sequences in this sample. The genes are TRBV10-3 and TRBJ1-2, with D possibly being TRBD1 (5 bases). Germline V gene sequence: CDR1 ENHRY, CDR2 SYGVKD. V was trimmed by 3 bases and J by 0 bases, leaving 5 bases between them. The CDR3 contains 13 residues. The CDR3 region is CAISEGANYGYTF. The CDR3 coding sequence is TGTGCCATCAGTGAAGGGGCTAACTATGGCTACACCTTC.

The chain recombines TRBV7-8 with TRBJ2-5; TRBD2 matches at 14 bases. Germline assignment: CDR1 SGHVS and CDR2 FQNEAQ. The CDR3 sequence is 18 residues long. V lost 2 bases, J lost 1 base, and 6 bases stayed unmatched. This CDR3 is CASSLPATSGRAQETQYF. The CDR3 DNA sequence: TGTGCCAGCAGCTTACCCGCGACTAGCGGGAGGGCCCAAGAGACCCAGTACTTC.

A note on this clone: At the DNA level, this CDR3 is encoded by other sequences in the same sample as well. The chain uses TRBV7-2 and TRBJ2-5, with 9 nucleotides matching TRBD1. V trimming: 3 bases; J trimming: 2 bases; junction bases outside the gene matches: 1. The germline CDR1 and CDR2 sequences are SGHTA and FQGNSA. The CDR3 has 14 residues. CDR3 sequence (DNA): TGTGCCAGCAGCTTGGACAGGGGACAAGAGACCCAGTACTTC. The encoded protein is CASSLDRGQETQYF.

With regard to this clone: Other DNA sequences in the same sample also yield this CDR3. V and J are TRBV28 and TRBJ2-7; D is unclear. CDR1 MDHEN and CDR2 SYDVKM come from the germline V gene. The CDR3 spans 12 residues. The V end was cut by 5 bases, the J end by 2 bases, with 7 bases between. CDR3 nucleotide sequence: TGTGCCAGCAGTCGTGGGCCCTACGAGCAGTACTTC. Translation gives CASSRGPYEQYF.

The J gene is TRBJ1-2, the V gene TRBV13; D is possibly TRBD1 (5 bases). From germline, CDR1 is PRHDT and CDR2 FYEKMQ (reference sequence). V lost 8 bases to trimming and J lost 4 bases, with 11 bases between them. The CDR3 has 12 amino acids. For the CDR3, the DNA is TGTGCCAGCGACGGGGGTAGCTATGGCTACACCTTC. As protein: CASDGGSYGYTF.

V and J are TRBV27 and TRBJ2-7, with 9 bases fitting TRBD1. Unmatched junction bases numbered 4, after V lost 1 base and J lost 3 bases. The germline gives CDR1 MNHEY, CDR2 SMNVEV (reference sequence). CDR3 length: 15 residues. The CDR3 reads CASSLWDRVNYEQYF. The CDR3 DNA reads TGTGCCAGCAGTTTATGGGACAGGGTTAACTACGAGCAGTACTTC.

Points on this clone: Other DNA sequences of this sample code for an identical CDR3. The rearrangement links TRBV7-9 to TRBJ2-2, with 8 nucleotides matching TRBD2. J gave up 1 base and V 4 bases, and 2 bases lay outside the gene matches. Germline CDR1 SEHNR, CDR2 FQNEAQ (reference sequence). The CDR3 spans 15 residues. The CDR3 sequence: CASSSLAGNTGELFF. The CDR3 region has the DNA TGTGCCAGCAGCTCGCTAGCGGGGAACACCGGGGAGCTGTTTTTT.

This clone has only a few counts. The chain links TRBV7-9 to TRBJ1-5; D is uncertain. Germline loops: CDR1 SEHNR, CDR2 FQNEAQ (reference sequence). Trimming removed 1 base from V and 2 bases from J, with 12 bases in between. The length of the CDR3 is 16 residues. The CDR3 reads CASSLEGSPRNQPQHF. The CDR3 DNA is TGTGCCAGCAGCTTAGAAGGGTCACCCCGCAATCAGCCCCAGCATTTT.

CDR3: CASSELNLRGYGYTF. CDR3 coding DNA: TGTGCCAGCAGTGAGCTTAATCTCAGGGGCTATGGCTACACCTTC. The chain combines TRBV6-1 with TRBJ1-2; possible D gene TRBD1, 6 bases. V shed 3 bases and J shed 4 bases, with 15 bases lying between them. There are 15 residues in the CDR3. Germline assignment: CDR1 MNHNS and CDR2 SASEGT.

This clone was found a few times. The V and J genes are TRBV7-3 and TRBJ1-5, with D uncertain. The V and J ends lost 0 bases and 11 bases respectively, with 11 bases between them. The CDR3 consists of 13 residues. Germline V CDR1 and CDR2: SGHTA, FQGTGA. The CDR3 here is CASSLTRSAAQHF. The CDR3 region has the DNA TGTGCCAGCAGCTTAACCCGTAGTGCGGCCCAGCATTTT.

For this clone: Other nucleotide sequences from this sample produce the same CDR3. This sequence joins TRBV5-1 and TRBJ2-5; D is possibly TRBD2 (6 bases). Trimming cost V 4 bases and J 2 bases, with 9 bases left between them. Germline V gene lookup returns CDR1 SGHRS and CDR2 YFSETQ. The CDR3 sequence is 13 residues long. The CDR3 bases are TGCGCCAGCAGCAGACGGGGGCAAGAGACCCAGTACTTC. Amino acid sequence: CASSRRGQETQYF. Drawing the rest from reference TRBV5-1 and TRBJ2-5, the complete variable domain is KAGVTQTPRYLIKTRGQQVTLSCSPISGHRSVSWYQQTPGQGLQFLFEYFSETQRNKGNFPGRFSGRQFSNSRSEMNVSTLELGDSALYLCASSRRGQETQYFGPGTRLLVL.

The V gene is TRBV6-5, the J gene TRBJ1-2, with TRBD1 matching 8 bases. Trimming cost V 2 bases and J 8 bases; bases outside gene matches: 10. CDR1 MNHEY and CDR2 SVGAGI come from the germline V gene. This CDR3 is built from 15 residues. The CDR3 here is CASSYRGTGIMGYTF. The CDR3 region has the DNA TGTGCCAGCAGTTACCGGGGGACAGGAATTATGGGCTACACCTTC.

The genes are TRBV9 and TRBJ1-2; TRBD1 aligns across 7 bases. Trimming cost V 4 bases and J 1 base; bases outside gene matches: 7. Germline CDR1 and CDR2: SGDLS and YYNGEE. This CDR3 region has 15 residues. The CDR3 DNA is TGTGCCAGCAGCCCTCGGGACAGAAGTAACTATGGCTACACCTTC. Its translation: CASSPRDRSNYGYTF.

The J gene is TRBJ1-5, the V gene TRBV7-8; D might be TRBD1 (5 bases). The CDR3 extends over 16 amino acids. V was cut by 0 bases and J by 5 bases, with 14 bases left in between. The germline gives CDR1 SGHVS, CDR2 FQNEAQ. Here the CDR3 DNA reads TGTGCCAGCAGCTTAGCGATGGGGGTCCTTCATCAGCCCCAGCATTTT. Translating gives CASSLAMGVLHQPQHF. The full variable domain, completed using reference TRBV7-8 and TRBJ1-5, is GAGVSQSPRYKVAKRGQDVALRCDPISGHVSLFWYQQALGQGPEFLTYFQNEAQLDKSGLPSDRFFAERPEGSVSTLKIQRTQQEDSAVYLCASSLAMGVLHQPQHFGDGTRLSIL.

CDR3 coding DNA: TGTGCCAGTAGTATTACAGGGAGGGGCACAGATACGCAGTATTTT. This translates into CASSITGRGTDTQYF. This rearrangement joins TRBV19 to TRBJ2-3; maybe TRBD2 (7 bases). Per germline, CDR1 LNHDA and CDR2 SQIVND (reference sequence). The CDR3 runs to 15 residues. Trimming stripped 3 bases from V and 1 base from J, with 11 bases between.